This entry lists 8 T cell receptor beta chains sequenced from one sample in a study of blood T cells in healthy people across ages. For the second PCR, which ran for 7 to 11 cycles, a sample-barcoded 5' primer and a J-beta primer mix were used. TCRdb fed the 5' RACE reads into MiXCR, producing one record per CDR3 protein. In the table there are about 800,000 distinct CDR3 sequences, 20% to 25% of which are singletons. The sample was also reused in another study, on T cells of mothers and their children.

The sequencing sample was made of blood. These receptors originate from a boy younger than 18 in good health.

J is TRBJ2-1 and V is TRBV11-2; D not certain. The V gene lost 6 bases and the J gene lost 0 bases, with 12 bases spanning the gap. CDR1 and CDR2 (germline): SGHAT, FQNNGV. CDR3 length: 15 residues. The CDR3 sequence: CASRKQSLSYNEQFF. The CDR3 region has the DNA TGTGCCAGCAGGAAACAAAGCCTCTCCTACAATGAGCAGTTCTTC.

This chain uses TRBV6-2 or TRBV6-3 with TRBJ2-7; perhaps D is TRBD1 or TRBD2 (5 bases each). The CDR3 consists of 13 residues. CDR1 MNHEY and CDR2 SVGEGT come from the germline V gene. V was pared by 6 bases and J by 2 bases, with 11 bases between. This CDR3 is CASRNRDPYEQYF. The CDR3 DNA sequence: TGTGCCAGCAGGAACCGGGACCCCTACGAGCAGTACTTC.

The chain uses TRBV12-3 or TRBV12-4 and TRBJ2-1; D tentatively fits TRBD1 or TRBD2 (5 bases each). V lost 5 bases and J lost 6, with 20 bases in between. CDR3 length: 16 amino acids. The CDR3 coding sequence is TGTGCCAGCAGTCTCCCCCGGGACGTATACACCAATGAGCAGTTCTTC. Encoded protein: CASSLPRDVYTNEQFF.

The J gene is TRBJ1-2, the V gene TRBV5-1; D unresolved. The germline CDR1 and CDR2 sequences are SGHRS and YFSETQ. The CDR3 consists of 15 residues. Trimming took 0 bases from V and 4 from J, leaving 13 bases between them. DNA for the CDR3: TGCGCCAGCAGCTTGGAGGGTCAGGCAGTCTATGGCTACACCTTC. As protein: CASSLEGQAVYGYTF.

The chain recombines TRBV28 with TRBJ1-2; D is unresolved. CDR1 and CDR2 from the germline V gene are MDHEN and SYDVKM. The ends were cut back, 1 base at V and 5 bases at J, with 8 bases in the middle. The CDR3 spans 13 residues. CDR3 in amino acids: CASSLFRLYGYTF. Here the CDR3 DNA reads TGTGCCAGCAGTTTATTCAGGCTGTATGGCTACACCTTC.

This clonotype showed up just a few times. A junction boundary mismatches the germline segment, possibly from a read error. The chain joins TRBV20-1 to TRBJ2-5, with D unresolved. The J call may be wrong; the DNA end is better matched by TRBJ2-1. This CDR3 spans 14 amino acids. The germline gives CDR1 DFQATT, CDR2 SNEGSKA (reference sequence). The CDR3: CSARVWVLNNEQFF. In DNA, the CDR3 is TGCAGTGCCAGAGTCTGGGTCCTCAACAATGAGCAGTTCTTC.

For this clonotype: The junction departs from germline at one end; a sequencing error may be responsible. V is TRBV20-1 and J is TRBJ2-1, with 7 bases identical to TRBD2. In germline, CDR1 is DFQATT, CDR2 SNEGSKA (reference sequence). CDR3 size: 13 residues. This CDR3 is CSARNPLASGAPF. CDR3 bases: TGCAGTGCTCGAAACCCTCTGGCGAGCGGGGCTCCCTTC.

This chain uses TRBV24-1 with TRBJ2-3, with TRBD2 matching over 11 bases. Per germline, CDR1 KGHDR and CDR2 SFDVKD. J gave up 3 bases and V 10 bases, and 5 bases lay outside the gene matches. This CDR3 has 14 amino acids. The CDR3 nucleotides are TGTGCCACTAGCGGGGGGGCCTCAACAGATACGCAGTATTTT. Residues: CATSGGASTDTQYF.